What follows is one TCR beta chain and its context. This clonotype was seen at least ten times. It has no known antigen specificity. Base qualities are not at hand, and no much larger clone is one base apart. A patient counted as having stable Graves' hyperthyroidism if no progression to ophthalmopathy occurred over 18 months of follow-up. Hyperthyroidism patients were newly diagnosed, with disease duration under 2 months, and aged 18 to 65 years. The study excluded patients with uncontrolled infections, other autoimmune diseases, pregnancy or lactation. Diagnoses relied on clinical symptoms, serum thyroxine and TRAb, thyroid ultrasound and orbital computed tomography. PBMCs were separated from under 12 ml of fresh peripheral blood using Ficoll-Paque density gradient centrifugation. Total RNA was extracted using Trizol reagent, and RNA quality was assessed on an Agilent 2100 Bioanalyzer. TCR beta CDR3 regions were amplified from RNA transcripts. The TCR CDR3 was subjected to a first round of RT-PCR using the HTBI primer set and the Qiagen OneStep RT-PCR kit. Libraries were constructed in a second round of multiplex PCR, after which size selection and purification were carried out. Paired-end sequencing of the libraries was performed with 100 bp reads on an Illumina HiSeq2000. In the authors' own workflow: SOAPnuke was used to process the raw data, with reads discarded if the reads contained adapters or uncalled bases, had a mean Phred below 15, or lacked an exact constant-primer or identifier match. High-quality paired reads were merged using COPE v1.2.5, and each unique nucleotide sequence was defined as a clonotype. MiTCR v1.1 was used to align clonotypes to the IMGT TRBV, TRBD and TRBJ reference segments. The analysis included only V-J combinations with a frequency above 0.0001, which together covered roughly 99% of the repertoires. A TCS score was defined as the ratio of F50 (clonal expansion) to E x V (chaos), with BLOSUM62-based TCRdist applied between CDR3 peptides within each V-J. Welch's t-statistics and random forest reduced around 520 V-J features to fewer than 15, which were used in a naive Bayes classifier (R e1071). TCRdb reanalyzed the raw reads on its own, using fastp at Q25 for trimming and MiXCR for clone calling, and kept in-frame beta chains. Entries that share a CDR3 protein sequence are merged under the most common genes and DNA. The V and J calls come from TCRdb's annotation, not from the publication. Recorded for this sample are about 350,000 distinct CDR3 sequences; about 18% of them occurred a single time. The top ten clones comprise approximately 4% of the sample.

These data originate in a study of T cells in Graves' hyperthyroidism and ophthalmopathy (dated 2019 in TCRdb). Regarding the study in general: Peripheral blood samples were taken at initial diagnosis, before any treatment was given. After sampling, hyperthyroidism patients received methimazole starting at 30 mg daily, and ophthalmopathy patients received high-dose intravenous methylprednisolone. The paper reports TCR Vbeta CDR3 sequencing of more than 120 peripheral blood samples: some 41 ophthalmopathy, under 85 hyperthyroidism and some 17 progressor patients. An independent validation cohort of around 19 hyperthyroidism patients and about 16 patients who later progressed to ophthalmopathy tested prospective prediction of ophthalmopathy. Thyroid tissue and blood T-cell repertoires from six Graves' hyperthyroidism patients were also compared in the study. To identify distinguishing TCR V-J signatures, a discovery cohort of some 100 patients was used, comprising 43 with Graves' ophthalmopathy and 57 with stable Graves' hyperthyroidism. The approximately 100 discovery patients were randomly split 7:3 into training and test sets.

The CDR3 sequence holds 13 residues, the cysteine and phenylalanine included. This entry keeps only the CDR3 DNA: 39 bases, framed from base 1. Per the germline V gene (reference sequence), DFQATT is the CDR1 and SNEGSKA is the CDR2. The V end loses 1 base and the J end loses 1 base, and a stretch of 5 bases separates them. What the study reported, not specific to this receptor: Most expanded thyroid clonotypes (frequency above 0.001) were also found in blood, which suggests that blood repertoires may mirror thyroid immune responses. During validation, the model predicted progression to ophthalmopathy a median of roughly 7.1 months ahead of onset, with roughly 65% sensitivity and 72.22% specificity. No statistical method was used to set the sample size in advance, and investigators knew the group allocation. In cross-validation, a model built on a 13 V-J signature told ophthalmopathy apart from stable hyperthyroidism with 87.88% sensitivity and about 81% specificity, and in testing the same model reached 80%/75%.

The receptor chain draws on TRBV20-1 and TRBJ1-5; the D gene cannot be named for sure. This TCR came from a woman under 30 with Graves' hyperthyroidism. Sequenced: blood. CDR3 region: CSARAVSNQPQHF. The nucleotides are TGCAGTGCTAGAGCGGTGAGCAATCAGCCCCAGCATTTT.